This T cell receptor (beta chain) was recorded in a study of blood T cell repertoires in COVID-19. Study-level background: Acute-phase and convalescent COVID-19 samples originated in the United States, Italy and Spain. Sources were T cells, B-cell-depleted T cells, or PBMCs; the material itself was cDNA or gDNA.

Original analysis: The authors estimated nucleated cell counts from reference gene primer amplification. The repertoire was sequenced with immunoSEQ multiplex PCR; TCRdb's copy has only in-frame clones and lacks some. The DNA gave D and trimming, while V, J and clone size come from that table. Of 85,000 to 130,000 clones in the sample, roughly 83% were seen once. Between the trimmed V and J ends, which lost 2 bases and 5 bases, there was a span of 11 bases. The germline V gene encodes CDR1 SGDLS and CDR2 YYNGEE. The CDR3 extends over 14 amino acids. This chain links TRBV9 with TRBJ1-5; perhaps TRBD1 as D (6 bases). The TCR comes from a woman of 80 years or more with active or convalescent COVID-19. Sequencing was performed on peripheral blood. Here the CDR3 reads CASSVDQGHQPQHF. DNA for the CDR3: TGTGCCAGCAGCGTCGACCAGGGGCATCAGCCCCAGCATTTT.